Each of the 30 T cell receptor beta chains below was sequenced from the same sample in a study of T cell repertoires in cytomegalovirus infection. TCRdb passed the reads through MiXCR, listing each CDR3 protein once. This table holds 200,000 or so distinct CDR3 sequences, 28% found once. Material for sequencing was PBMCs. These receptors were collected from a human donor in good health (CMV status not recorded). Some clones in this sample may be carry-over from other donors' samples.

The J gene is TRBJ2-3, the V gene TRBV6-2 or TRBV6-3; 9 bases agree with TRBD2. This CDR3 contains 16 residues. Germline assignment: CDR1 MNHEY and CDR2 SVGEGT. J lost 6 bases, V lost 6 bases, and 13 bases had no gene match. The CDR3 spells CASRRTSARGDDTQYF. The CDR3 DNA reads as TGTGCCAGCAGACGGACTAGCGCCCGGGGAGACGATACGCAGTATTTT.

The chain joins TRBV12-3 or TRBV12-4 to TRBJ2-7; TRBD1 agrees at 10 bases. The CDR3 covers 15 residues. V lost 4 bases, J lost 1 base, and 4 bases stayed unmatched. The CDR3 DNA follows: TGTGCCAGCAGTTGGGGACAGGGGTCGTCCTACGAGCAGTACTTC. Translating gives CASSWGQGSSYEQYF.

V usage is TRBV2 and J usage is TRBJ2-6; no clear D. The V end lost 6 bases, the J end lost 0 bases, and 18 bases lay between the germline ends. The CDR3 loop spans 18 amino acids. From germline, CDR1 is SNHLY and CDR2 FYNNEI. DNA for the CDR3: TGTGCCAGCAGCGACTCCTTGGGCAGTGTCTCTGGGGCCAACGTCCTGACTTTC. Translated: CASSDSLGSVSGANVLTF. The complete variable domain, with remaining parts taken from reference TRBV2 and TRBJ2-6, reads EPEVTQTPSHQVTQMGQEVILRCVPISNHLYFYWYRQILGQKVEFLVSFYNNEISEKSEIFDDQFSVERPDGSNFTLKIRSTKLEDSAMYFCASSDSLGSVSGANVLTFGAGSRLTVL.

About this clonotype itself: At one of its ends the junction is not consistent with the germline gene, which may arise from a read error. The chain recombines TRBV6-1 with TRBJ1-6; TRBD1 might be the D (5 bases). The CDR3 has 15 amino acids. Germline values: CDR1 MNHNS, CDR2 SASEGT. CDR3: CASGEERQINSPLHF. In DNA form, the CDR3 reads TGTGCCAGCGGTGAAGAAAGACAGATTAATTCACCCCTCCACTTT.

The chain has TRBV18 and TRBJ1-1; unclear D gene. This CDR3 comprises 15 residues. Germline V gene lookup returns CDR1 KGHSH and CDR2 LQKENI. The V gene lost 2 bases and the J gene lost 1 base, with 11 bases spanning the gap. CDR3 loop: CASSPYQQPNTEAFF. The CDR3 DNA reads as TGTGCCAGCTCACCATACCAACAGCCGAACACTGAAGCTTTCTTT. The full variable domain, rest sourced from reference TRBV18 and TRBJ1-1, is NAGVMQNPRHLVRRRGQEARLRCSPMKGHSHVYWYRQLPEEGLKFMVYLQKENIIDESGMPKERFSAEFPKEGPSILRIQQVVRGDSAAYFCASSPYQQPNTEAFFGQGTRLTVV.

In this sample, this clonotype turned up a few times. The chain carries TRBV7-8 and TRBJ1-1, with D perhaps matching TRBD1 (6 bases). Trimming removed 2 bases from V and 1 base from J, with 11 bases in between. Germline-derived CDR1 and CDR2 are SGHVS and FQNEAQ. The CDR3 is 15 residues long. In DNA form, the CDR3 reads TGTGCCAGCAGCTTACTCGGACAGTCGAACACTGAAGCTTTCTTT. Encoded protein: CASSLLGQSNTEAFF.

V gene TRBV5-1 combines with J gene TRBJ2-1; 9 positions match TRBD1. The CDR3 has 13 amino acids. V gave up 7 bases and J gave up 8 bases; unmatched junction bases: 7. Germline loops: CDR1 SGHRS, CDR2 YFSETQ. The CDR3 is CASGTGWQDEQFF. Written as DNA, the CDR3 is TGCGCCAGCGGGACAGGGTGGCAAGATGAGCAGTTCTTC.

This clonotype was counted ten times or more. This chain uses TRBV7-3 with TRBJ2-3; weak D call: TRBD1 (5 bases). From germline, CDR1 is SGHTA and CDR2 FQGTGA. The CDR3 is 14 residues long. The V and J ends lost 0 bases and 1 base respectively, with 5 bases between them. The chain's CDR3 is CASSLTGGTDTQYF. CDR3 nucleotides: TGTGCCAGCAGCTTAACAGGGGGCACAGATACGCAGTATTTT.

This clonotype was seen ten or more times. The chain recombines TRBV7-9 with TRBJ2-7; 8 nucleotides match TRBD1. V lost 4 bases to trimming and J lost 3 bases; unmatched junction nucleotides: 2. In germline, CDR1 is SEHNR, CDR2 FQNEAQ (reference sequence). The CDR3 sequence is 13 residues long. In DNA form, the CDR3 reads TGTGCCAGCAGCTCCGACAGGGGCTACGAGCAGTACTTC. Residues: CASSSDRGYEQYF.

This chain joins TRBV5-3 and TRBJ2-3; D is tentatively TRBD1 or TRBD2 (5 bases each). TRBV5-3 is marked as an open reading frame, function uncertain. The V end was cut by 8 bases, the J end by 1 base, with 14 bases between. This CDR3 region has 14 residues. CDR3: CASRELGGTDTQYF. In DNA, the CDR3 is TGTGCCAGCAGGGAACTAGGGGGCACAGATACGCAGTATTTT.

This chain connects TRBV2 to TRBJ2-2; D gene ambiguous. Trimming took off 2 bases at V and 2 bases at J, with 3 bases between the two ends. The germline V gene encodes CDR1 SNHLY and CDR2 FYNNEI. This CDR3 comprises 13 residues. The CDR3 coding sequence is TGTGCCAGCAGTGAATACAACACCGGGGAGCTGTTTTTT. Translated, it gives CASSEYNTGELFF.

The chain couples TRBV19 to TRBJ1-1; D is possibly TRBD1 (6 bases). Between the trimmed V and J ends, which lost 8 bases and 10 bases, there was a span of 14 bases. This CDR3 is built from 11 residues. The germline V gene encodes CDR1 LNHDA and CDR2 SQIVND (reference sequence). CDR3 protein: CASYTGRGAFF. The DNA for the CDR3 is TGTGCCAGTTATACAGGGCGAGGAGCTTTCTTT.

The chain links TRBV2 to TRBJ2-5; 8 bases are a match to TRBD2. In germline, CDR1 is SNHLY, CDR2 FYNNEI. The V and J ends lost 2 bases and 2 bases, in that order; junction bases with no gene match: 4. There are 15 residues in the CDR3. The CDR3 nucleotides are TGTGCCAGCAGTGAATTAGCGGGGAGGCAAGAGACCCAGTACTTC. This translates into CASSELAGRQETQYF. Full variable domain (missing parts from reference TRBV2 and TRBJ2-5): EPEVTQTPSHQVTQMGQEVILRCVPISNHLYFYWYRQILGQKVEFLVSFYNNEISEKSEIFDDQFSVERPDGSNFTLKIRSTKLEDSAMYFCASSELAGRQETQYFGPGTRLLVL.

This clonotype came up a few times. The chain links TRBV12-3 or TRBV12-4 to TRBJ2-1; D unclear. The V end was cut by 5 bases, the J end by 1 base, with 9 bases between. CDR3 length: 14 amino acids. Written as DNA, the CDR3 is TGTGCCAGCAGTCTAGGCGAGTCCTACAATGAGCAGTTCTTC. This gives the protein CASSLGESYNEQFF.

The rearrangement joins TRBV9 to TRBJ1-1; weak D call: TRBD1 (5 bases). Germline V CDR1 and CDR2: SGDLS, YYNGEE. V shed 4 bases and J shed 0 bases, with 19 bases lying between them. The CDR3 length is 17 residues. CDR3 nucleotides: TGTGCCAGCAGCCCACGCCCAGGGTTGGGTATGAACACTGAAGCTTTCTTT. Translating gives CASSPRPGLGMNTEAFF.

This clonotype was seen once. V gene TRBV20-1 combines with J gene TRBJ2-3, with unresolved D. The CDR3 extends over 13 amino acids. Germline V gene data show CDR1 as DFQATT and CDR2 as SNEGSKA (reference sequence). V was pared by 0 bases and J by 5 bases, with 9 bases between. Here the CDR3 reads CSARDGGRDTQYF. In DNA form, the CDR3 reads TGCAGTGCTAGAGACGGTGGAAGAGATACGCAGTATTTT.

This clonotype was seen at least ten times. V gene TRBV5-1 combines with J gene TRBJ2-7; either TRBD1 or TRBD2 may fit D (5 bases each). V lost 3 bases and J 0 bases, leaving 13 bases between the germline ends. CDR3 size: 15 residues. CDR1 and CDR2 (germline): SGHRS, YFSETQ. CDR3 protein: CASSSDPGLSYEQYF. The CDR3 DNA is TGCGCCAGCAGCTCTGATCCGGGGCTCTCCTACGAGCAGTACTTC.

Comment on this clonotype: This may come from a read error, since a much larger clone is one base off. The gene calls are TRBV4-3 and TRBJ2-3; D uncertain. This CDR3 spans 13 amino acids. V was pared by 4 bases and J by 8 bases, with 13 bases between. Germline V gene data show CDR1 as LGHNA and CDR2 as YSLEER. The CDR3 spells CASSPLLAVTQYF. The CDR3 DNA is TGCGCCAGCAGCCCGCTTTTGGCAGTTACGCAGTATTTT.

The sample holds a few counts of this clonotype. In nucleotides, the CDR3 is TGCGCCAGCAGCCAAGAGGTGGCGGCGAACACTGAAGCTTTCTTT. The encoded protein is CASSQEVAANTEAFF. V usage is TRBV4-3 and J usage is TRBJ1-1; no definite D call. CDR3 length equals 15 residues. Germline-derived CDR1 and CDR2 are LGHNA and YSLEER. Trimming removed 0 bases at V and 1 base at J, with 9 bases between.

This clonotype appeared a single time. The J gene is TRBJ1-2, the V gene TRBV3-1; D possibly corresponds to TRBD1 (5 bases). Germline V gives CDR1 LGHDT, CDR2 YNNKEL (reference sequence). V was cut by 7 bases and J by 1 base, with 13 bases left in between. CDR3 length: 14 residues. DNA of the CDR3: TGTGCCAGCACCCAGGGACGCCTTAACTATGGCTACACCTTC. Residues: CASTQGRLNYGYTF.

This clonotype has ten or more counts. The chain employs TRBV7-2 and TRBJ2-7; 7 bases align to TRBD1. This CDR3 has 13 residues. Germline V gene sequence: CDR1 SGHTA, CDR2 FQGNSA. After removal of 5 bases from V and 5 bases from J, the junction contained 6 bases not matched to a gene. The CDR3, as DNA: TGTGCCAGCAGCCTGTATCAGGGGGACGAGCAGTACTTC. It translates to CASSLYQGDEQYF. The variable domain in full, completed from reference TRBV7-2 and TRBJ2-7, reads GAGVSQSPSNKVTEKGKDVELRCDPISGHTALYWYRQSLGQGLEFLIYFQGNSAPDKSGLPSDRFSAERTGGSVSTLTIQRTQQEDSAVYLCASSLYQGDEQYFGPGTRLTVT.

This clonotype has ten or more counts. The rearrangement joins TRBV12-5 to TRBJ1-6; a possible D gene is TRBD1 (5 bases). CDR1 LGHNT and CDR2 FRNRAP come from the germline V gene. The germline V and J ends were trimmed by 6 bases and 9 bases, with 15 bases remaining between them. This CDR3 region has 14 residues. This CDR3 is CASGGTGNFSPLHF. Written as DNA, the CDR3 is TGTGCTAGTGGCGGGACCGGGAATTTTTCACCCCTCCACTTT.

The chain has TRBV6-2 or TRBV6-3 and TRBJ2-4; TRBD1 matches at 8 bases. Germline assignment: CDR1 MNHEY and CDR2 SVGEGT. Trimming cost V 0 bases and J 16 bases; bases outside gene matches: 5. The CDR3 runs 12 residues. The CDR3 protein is CASSYSGTGSYF. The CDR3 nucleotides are TGTGCCAGCAGTTACTCCGGGACAGGTTCTTACTTC.

The CDR3 DNA is TGCAGTGCTCGACAGAGCAATCAGCCCCAGCATTTT. It encodes CSARQSNQPQHF. This chain links TRBV20-1 with TRBJ1-5, with D perhaps matching TRBD1 (5 bases). The CDR3 is made up of 12 amino acids. The germline CDR1 and CDR2 sequences are DFQATT and SNEGSKA (reference sequence). The V gene lost 5 bases and the J gene lost 1 base, with 6 bases spanning the gap.

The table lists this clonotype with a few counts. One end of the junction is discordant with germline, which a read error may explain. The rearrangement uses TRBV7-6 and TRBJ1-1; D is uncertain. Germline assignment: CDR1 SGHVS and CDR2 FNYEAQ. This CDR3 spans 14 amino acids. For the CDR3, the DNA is TGTGCTAGCACCCCCGTAATTCTGAACACTGAAGCTTTCTTT. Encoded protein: CASTPVILNTEAFF.

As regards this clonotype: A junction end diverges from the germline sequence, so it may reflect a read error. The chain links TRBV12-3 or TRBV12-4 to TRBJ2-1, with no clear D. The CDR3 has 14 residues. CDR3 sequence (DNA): TGTGACAGCACCTTTAAATCTCGGATCAATGAGCAGTTCTTC. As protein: CDSTFKSRINEQFF.

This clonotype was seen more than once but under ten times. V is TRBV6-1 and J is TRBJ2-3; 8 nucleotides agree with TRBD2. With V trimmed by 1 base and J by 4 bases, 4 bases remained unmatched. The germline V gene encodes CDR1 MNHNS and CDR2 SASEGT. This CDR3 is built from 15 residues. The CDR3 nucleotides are TGTGCCAGCAGTGAAGACGGGGGGGGGCCAGATACGCAGTATTTT. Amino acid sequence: CASSEDGGGPDTQYF.

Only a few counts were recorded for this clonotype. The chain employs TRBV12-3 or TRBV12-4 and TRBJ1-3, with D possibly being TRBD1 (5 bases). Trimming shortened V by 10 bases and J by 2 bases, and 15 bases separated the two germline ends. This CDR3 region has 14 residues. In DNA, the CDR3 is TGTGCCATTACATTAGGGGTCCCTGGAAACACCATATATTTT. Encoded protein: CAITLGVPGNTIYF.

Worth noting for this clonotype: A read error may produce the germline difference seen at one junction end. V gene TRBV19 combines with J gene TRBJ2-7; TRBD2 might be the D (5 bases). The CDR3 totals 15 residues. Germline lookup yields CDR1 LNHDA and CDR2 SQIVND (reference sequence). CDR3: CARSTPAGGGYEQYF. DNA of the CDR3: TGTGCCAGAAGTACCCCAGCAGGTGGAGGCTACGAGCAGTACTTC. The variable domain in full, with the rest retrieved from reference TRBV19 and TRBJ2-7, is DGGITQSPKYLFRKEGQNVTLSCEQNLNHDAMYWYRQDPGQGLRLIYYSQIVNDFQKGDIAEGYSVSREKKESFPLTVTSAQKNPTAFYLCARSTPAGGGYEQYFGPGTRLTVT.

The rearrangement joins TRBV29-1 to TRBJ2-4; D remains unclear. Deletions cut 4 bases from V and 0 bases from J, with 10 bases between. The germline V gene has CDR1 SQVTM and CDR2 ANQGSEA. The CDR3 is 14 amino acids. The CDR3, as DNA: TGCAGCGTTGCGGATGTTCTAGCCAAAAACATTCAGTACTTC. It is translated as CSVADVLAKNIQYF.